This T cell receptor (beta chain) is from a study of T-cell reconstitution after alpha-beta-depleted transplantation in children. The CDR3 is 14 amino acids. The germline CDR1 and CDR2 sequences are DFQATT and SNEGSKA (reference sequence). To note about this clonotype: The junction departs from germline at one end; a sequencing error may be responsible.

Unique molecular identifiers featured in how the TCRbeta library was prepared. TCRdb ran MiXCR on the PCR reads and lists one entry per CDR3 protein. The sample consists of under 150,000 distinct CDR3 sequences, about a tenth of them appearing once. This clonotype was obtained from a girl under two years old who had a stem cell transplant for combined immunodeficiency, so the T cells may come from the graft donor. The rearrangement links TRBV20-1 to TRBJ1-1; D uncertain. The sequencing used PBMCs, mostly from graft donor cells, collected 180 days after TCRalphabeta/CD19-depleted stem cell transplant. CDR3 loop: CSARDFTGSTQAFF. The CDR3, as DNA: TGCAGTGCTAGAGATTTTACTGGGAGCACTCAAGCTTTCTTT.